A single sample is the source of the 6 T cell receptor beta chains below, sequenced in a study of blood T cells in healthy people across ages. Sample-barcoded 5' priming and a J-beta primer mix drove a second PCR of about 6 to 12 cycles. MiXCR, run by TCRdb on the 5' RACE reads, gives a single entry per CDR3 protein. This sample has approximately 1,700,000 distinct CDR3 sequences, with roughly 43% found just once. The sequencing input was blood. The receptor set was obtained from a human donor in good health.

In regard to this clonotype: The DNA is left out, because the CDR3 cannot be placed on it with certainty; the CDR3 is given as TCRdb lists it. The chain carries TRBV3-1 and TRBJ2-5. The CDR3 is made up of 12 amino acids, end residues included. Germline V gene data show CDR1 as LGHDT and CDR2 as YNNKEL (reference sequence). CDR3 sequence reads: CASSRFLETQYF.

The chain is built from TRBV7-2 and TRBJ2-7; no clear D gene. The germline V gene encodes CDR1 SGHTA and CDR2 FQGNSA. V gave up 5 bases and J gave up 4 bases, with 9 bases separating them. CDR3 size: 12 residues. CDR3: CASSDLIYEQYF. The CDR3 bases are TGTGCCAGCAGCGACCTAATATACGAGCAGTACTTC. The full variable domain, with the rest looked up from reference TRBV7-2 and TRBJ2-7, is GAGVSQSPSNKVTEKGKDVELRCDPISGHTALYWYRQSLGQGLEFLIYFQGNSAPDKSGLPSDRFSAERTGGSVSTLTIQRTQQEDSAVYLCASSDLIYEQYFGPGTRLTVT.

This clonotype turned up a few times. V is TRBV28 and J is TRBJ1-1, with D possibly TRBD1 on 5 matching bases. The CDR3 consists of 17 residues. CDR1 is MDHEN, CDR2 SYDVKM, per germline. The V and J ends lost 4 bases and 4 bases respectively, with 22 bases between them. CDR3 amino acids: CASSSPGLSKGSTEAFF. The CDR3 nucleotides are TGTGCCAGCAGTTCCCCGGGCCTCTCCAAGGGGAGCACTGAAGCTTTCTTT.

This clonotype was counted only a few times. The V call is TRBV7-9, the J call TRBJ1-2, with D possibly TRBD1 on 5 matching bases. This CDR3 spans 12 amino acids. The V end lost 5 bases, the J end lost 10 bases, and 14 bases lay between the germline ends. Germline V lookup: CDR1 SEHNR, CDR2 FQNEAQ (reference sequence). The CDR3: CASSLGGAPYTF. The CDR3 DNA reads as TGTGCCAGCAGCCTCGGAGGGGCACCCTACACCTTC.

The table lists this clonotype with a few counts. The rearrangement uses TRBV14 and TRBJ2-3, with D tentatively TRBD2 (6 bases). This CDR3 has 15 amino acids. Looked up from germline, CDR1 is SGHDN and CDR2 is FVKESK. V was clipped by 4 bases and J by 4 bases, with 15 bases between them. The CDR3 here is CASSPGGSYADTQYF. The CDR3 DNA reads as TGTGCCAGCAGCCCCGGGGGTAGCTACGCAGATACGCAGTATTTT.

The J gene is TRBJ2-3, the V gene TRBV6-2 or TRBV6-3; D possibly uses TRBD1 or TRBD2 (5 bases each). The CDR3 loop spans 16 amino acids. The V gene lost 4 bases and the J gene lost 2 bases, with 16 bases spanning the gap. Germline assignment: CDR1 MNHEY and CDR2 SVGEGT. CDR3 loop: CASSLFTGGSTDTQYF. CDR3 in DNA: TGTGCCAGCAGTTTATTTACAGGAGGTTCCACAGATACGCAGTATTTT.